This is a list of T cell receptor beta chains from one sample in a study of Graves' ophthalmopathy and Graves' hyperthyroidism. TCRdb re-called the multiplex PCR reads with MiXCR, one entry per CDR3 protein. The repertoire holds roughly 220,000 distinct CDR3 sequences, around 50% seen once, with less than 60% in the top ten. The sample comprised peripheral blood. The source is an adult man with Graves' ophthalmopathy. Both conserved end residues are part of each CDR3. The D gene is left open where the match is weak. The size entry is marked missing in some rows and otherwise reads once, few, many or a size class.

>many|TRBV5-4|TRBJ2-7|TRBD1
TGTGCCAGCAGCGCCGGGACAGGGCACGAGCAGTACTTC
CASSAGTGHEQYF
>many|TRBV10-3|TRBJ2-1|.
TGTGCCATGAGTTATGGGGTTGAGCAGTTCTTC
CAMSYGVEQFF
>.|TRBV7-3|TRBJ2-3|.
TGTGCCAGCAGCTTAACAGGAACTAGCACAGATACGCAGTATTTT
CASSLTGTSTDTQYF
>.|TRBV10-3|TRBJ2-7|.
TGTGCCAGCAGGGACGGTTATAATTCACCCCTCCACTTC
CASRDGYNSPLHF
>few|TRBV20-1|TRBJ2-7|TRBD2
TGCAGTGCTAGAGCTAACGGACTAGCGGGGACCTACGAGCAGTACTTC
CSARANGLAGTYEQYF
>.|TRBV24-1|TRBJ1-5|.
TGTGCCACCAGTGATTTGCAAGGAGACAGGTGGGGCGGCAATCAGCCCCAGCATTTT
CATSDLQGDRWGGNQPQHF
>few|TRBV9|TRBJ1-6|.
TGTGCCAGCAGTTTGCTCAGCTCACCCCTCCACTTT
CASSLLSSPLHF
>.|TRBV7-9|TRBJ1-3|TRBD1
TGTGCCAGCAGCCCGGACAGGTTCTCTGGAAACACCATATATTTT
CASSPDRFSGNTIYF
>.|TRBV7-7|TRBJ2-5|TRBD2
TGTGCTAGCAGCCCAAAGACTAGCCGGTCAGAGACCCAGTACTTC
CASSPKTSRSETQYF
>many|TRBV15|TRBJ1-5|.
TGTGCCACCAGCAGCAGGGGAGGCTATCAGCCCCAGCATTTT
CATSSRGGYQPQHF
>.|TRBV10-3|TRBJ1-6|.
TGTGCCAGCAGCCGGCCCTTCGGACGGCTTAATTCACCCCTCCACTTT
CASSRPFGRLNSPLHF
>few|TRBV20-1|TRBJ2-7|.
TGCAGTGCTTACCGGGACGGATACTACGAGCAGTACTTC
CSAYRDGYYEQYF
>.|TRBV4-1|TRBJ1-2|.
TGCGCCAGCAGCCAAGATGCGGGAGGGCATGGCTACACCTTC
CASSQDAGGHGYTF
>few|TRBV9|TRBJ1-4|.
TGTGCCAGCAGCGTAGTGGAGGGGGAAAAACTGTTTTTT
CASSVVEGEKLFF
>.|TRBV6-6|TRBJ1-3|.
TGTGCCAGCAGTGAAGAGTCGGGACGGTACTCTGGAAACACCATATATTTT
CASSEESGRYSGNTIYF
>.|TRBV7-9|TRBJ1-2|.
TGTGCCAGCAGCCCCGGATATAACTATGGCTACACCTTC
CASSPGYNYGYTF
>.|TRBV7-3|TRBJ2-2|.
TGTGCCAGCAGCTTAGGACAGCCCGGAGACACCGGGGAGCTGTTTTTT
CASSLGQPGDTGELFF
>.|TRBV5-1|TRBJ2-5|TRBD2
TGCGCCAGCAGCTTGGTACCGGGGGGGCGTGAGACCCAGTACTTC
CASSLVPGGRETQYF
>few|TRBV13|TRBJ2-7|TRBD2
TGTGCCAGCAGCCCATCGGGACTAGGCCTCTACGAGCAGTACTTC
CASSPSGLGLYEQYF
>.|TRBV7-2|TRBJ1-1|.
TGTGCCAGCAGCTCCGGGGGGACGGGAACTGAAGCTTTCTTT
CASSSGGTGTEAFF
>.|TRBV7-3|TRBJ1-5|TRBD1
TGTGCCAGCAGCCCCGGACAGGGGTTCCATCAGCCCCAGCATTTT
CASSPGQGFHQPQHF
>.|TRBV12-3/TRBV12-4|TRBJ2-3|TRBD2
TGTGCCAGCAACAGCGGGACTCGCACAGATACGCAGTATTTT
CASNSGTRTDTQYF
>.|TRBV28|TRBJ2-7|TRBD1
TGTGCCAGCAGTGGAAGACAGGGTGGAAAGTACTTC
CASSGRQGGKYF
>many|TRBV29-1|TRBJ1-2|.
TGCAGCGTTGTCGATGGCTACACCTTC
CSVVDGYTF
>many|TRBV24-1|TRBJ1-2|.
TGTGCCACCAGTGATAGGCGGTTCTATGGCTACACCTTC
CATSDRRFYGYTF
>many|TRBV20-1|TRBJ2-6|.
TGCAGTGCTAGCGCTGGGATCTCTGGGGCCAACGTCCTGACTTTC
CSASAGISGANVLTF
>few|TRBV4-1|TRBJ1-1|TRBD1
TGCGCCAGCAGCCAAGTGGGGACAGGGTATCCTGAAGCTTTCTTT
CASSQVGTGYPEAFF
>.|TRBV19|TRBJ1-5|.
TGTGCCAGTAGTATGTCCAGGGGCGAATGGCAGCCTCAGCATTTT
CASSMSRGEWQPQHF
>.|TRBV2|TRBJ1-2|.
TGTGCCAGCAGCTTGAGCGCGACGGACAACTATGGCTACACCTTC
CASSLSATDNYGYTF
>.|TRBV10-3|TRBJ2-7|.
TGTGCCAGCAGTTACAACTCGGTTTCCTACGAGCAGTACTTC
CASSYNSVSYEQYF
>few|TRBV20-1|TRBJ1-1|.
TGCAGGCTTCAAGCCGGGGGGCTGATGACTGAAGCTTTCTTT
CRLQAGGLMTEAFF
>.|TRBV29-1|TRBJ1-2|TRBD1
TGCAGCCAGGACAGGGGAGAGGTCCGACCGTTTTATGGCTACACCTTC
CSQDRGEVRPFYGYTF
>few|TRBV29-1|TRBJ2-5|.
TGCAGCGTTGAGCGGGACCAAGAGACCCAGTACTTC
CSVERDQETQYF
>.|TRBV13|TRBJ1-5|.
TGTGCCAGCAGTTTGATGAATCAGCCCCAGCATTTT
CASSLMNQPQHF
>.|TRBV10-3|TRBJ2-6|TRBD1
TGTGCCATCAGCCTACAGGGGTTATCGTTCCCCTCTGGGGCCAACGTCCTGACTTTC
CAISLQGLSFPSGANVLTF
>many|TRBV24-1|TRBJ2-6|.
TGTGCCACCAGTGGTATTAACAGGGCCTCTGGGGCCAACGTCCTGACTTTC
CATSGINRASGANVLTF
>many|TRBV10-3|TRBJ2-7|TRBD1
TGTGCCATCAGTGTTACAGGGGGGAGCTCCTACGAGCAGTACTTC
CAISVTGGSSYEQYF
>few|TRBV7-3|TRBJ1-5|.
TGTGCCAGCAGCTTATCGGGAAGGGTATTTTTTTTTGATCAGCCCCAGCATTTT
CASSLSGRVFFFDQPQHF